This entry is about one T cell receptor beta chain. The antigen remains undetermined. This specimen belongs to a study of vaccination effects on CD4 cells after COVID-19. At the level of the study: Two doses of BNT162b2 or mRNA-1273 vaccine were administered to participants. A few million PBMC were seeded per well and grown in the presence of around 10 IU/ml IL-2 and 10 ug/ml peptides.

The assay was immunoSEQ multiplex PCR, and TCRdb's table has in-frame clones only and misses some. The sample consists of 45,000 to 60,000 clones, 65% to 80% of them appearing once. Following culture for about 11 days, CD4+ T cells were isolated. On day 3 and again on day 7, half the medium was replaced with IL-2 medium. The material was CD4+ T cells from PBMCs cultured without peptide, obtained before COVID-19 vaccination. The sequence was obtained from a human donor who received a COVID-19 vaccine.

The CDR3 DNA reads TGTGCCAGCTCAGCAGCCGGGACAGGGAACACCGGGGAGCTGTTTTTT. It codes for CASSAAGTGNTGELFF. This rearrangement joins TRBV18 to TRBJ2-2, with TRBD1 identical over 8 bases. J gave up 1 base and V 5 bases, and 6 bases lay outside the gene matches. This CDR3 comprises 16 residues. Per germline, CDR1 KGHSH and CDR2 LQKENI.